Sequencing of this T cell receptor beta chain was carried out in a study of OX40 agonist ivuxolimab in advanced cancers. Whole-study results and caveats: Low normalized T-cell clonal expansion was also seen in some nonresponders. CD8+ T cells (on average) carried more expanded clones than CD4+ T cells.

This table comes from immunoSEQ multiplex PCR, and its TCRdb copy is limited to in-frame clones, with some not included. The profile shows 90,000 to 100,000 clones, approximately 86% of them singletons. The CDR3 is 14 amino acids. The germline V gene encodes CDR1 SGHAT and CDR2 FQNNGV. Losses at the gene ends were 3 bases for V and 7 bases for J; bases not matched to a gene: 9. In regard to this clone: Its cognate antigen is unknown.

The clonotype comes from an adult with an advanced solid tumor such as melanoma, head and neck, liver or kidney cancer. Material: CD4+ or CD8+ T cells sorted from blood, obtained in a trial of the OX40 agonist ivuxolimab. The chain combines TRBV11-2 with TRBJ2-7; TRBD2 matches 7 bases. The CDR3 is CASSLGGTVGEQYF. CDR3 DNA sequence: TGTGCCAGCAGCTTGGGAGGGACCGTTGGAGAGCAGTACTTC.